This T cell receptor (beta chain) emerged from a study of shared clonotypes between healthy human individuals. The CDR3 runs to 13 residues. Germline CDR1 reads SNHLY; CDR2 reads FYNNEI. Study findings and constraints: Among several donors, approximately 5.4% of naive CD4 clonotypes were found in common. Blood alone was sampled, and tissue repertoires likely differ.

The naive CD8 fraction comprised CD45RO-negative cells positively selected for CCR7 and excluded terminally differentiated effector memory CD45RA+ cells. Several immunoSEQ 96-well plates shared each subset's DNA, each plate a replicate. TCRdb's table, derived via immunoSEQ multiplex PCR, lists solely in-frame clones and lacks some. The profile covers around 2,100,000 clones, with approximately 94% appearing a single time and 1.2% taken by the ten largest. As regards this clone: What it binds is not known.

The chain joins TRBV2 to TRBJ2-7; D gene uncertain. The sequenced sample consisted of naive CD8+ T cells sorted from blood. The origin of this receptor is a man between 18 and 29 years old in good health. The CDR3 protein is CAISMSRSYEQYF. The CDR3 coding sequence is TGTGCAATAAGCATGAGCCGCTCCTACGAGCAGTACTTC.